This T cell receptor beta chain is drawn from a study of long-term antiretroviral therapy in people with HIV. Study results and caveats: For ART adherence, viral resistance and therapy changes, no data were available. Dominating the repertoire at all time points were the clones that expanded before ART.

The CDR3 is 15 amino acids. Germline V CDR1 and CDR2: SEHNR, FQNEAQ (reference sequence). Between the trimmed V and J ends, which lost 2 bases and 7 bases, there was a span of 17 bases. Concerning this clone: Its antigen is still unknown.

With survey level as its setting, the immunoSEQ assay was v3.0. Sequencing aimed to cover roughly 40,000-50,000 T-cell genomes per sample. Clones were sequenced by immunoSEQ multiplex PCR, and TCRdb holds only the in-frame ones, with some missing. The sample includes 25,000 to 35,000 clones, around nine tenths seen only once; the top ten take around 6.8%. Sample: unsorted PBMCs, taken roughly 5 years before starting antiretroviral therapy. The TCR originated in a man aged 45-65 years with HIV. This chain joins TRBV7-9 and TRBJ1-1, with D perhaps TRBD1 (6 bases). In nucleotides, the CDR3 is TGTGCCAGCAGCTTACCTTACAGGGAGGGGAATGAAGCTTTCTTT. Amino acid sequence: CASSLPYREGNEAFF. The full variable domain, in which reference TRBV7-9 and TRBJ1-1 provide the parts outside the CDR3, is DTGVSQNPRHKITKRGQNVTFRCDPISEHNRLYWYRQTLGQGPEFLTYFQNEAQLEKSRLLSDRFSAERPKGSFSTLEIQRTEQGDSAMYLCASSLPYREGNEAFFGQGTRLTVV.